The 2 T cell receptor beta chains below were found in one sample sequenced in a study of shared clonotypes between healthy human individuals (dated by TCRdb to the early 2020s). The library came from the immunoSEQ multiplex PCR assay. Drawn from immuneACCESS, this table holds only the in-frame rearrangements with V and J called that TCRdb kept. Clones are partly lost; checked studies trace under half to an unresolved V gene and leave the rest unexplained. Recorded for this sample are roughly 520,000 clones; 95% to 97% of them occurred a single time. Under 0.065% of the sample belongs to the ten largest clones. The sample was naive CD4+ T cells sorted from blood. The intended sense of this specimen's cell subset or site label: CD45RA+ positively selected. These receptors came from a woman in her twenties or thirties in good health.

This chain links TRBV29-1 with TRBJ1-1; perhaps TRBD1 as D (6 bases). CDR1 is SQVTM, CDR2 ANQGSEA, per germline. Deletions cut 7 bases from V and 5 bases from J, with 20 bases between. The CDR3 runs 14 residues. CDR3 sequence (DNA): TGCAGCGCATCCGGGACACAAGAGGGGACTGAAGCTTTCTTT. This gives the protein CSASGTQEGTEAFF.

This sequence joins TRBV15 and TRBJ2-3; the match to TRBD1 covers 8 bases. Germline-derived CDR1 and CDR2 are LNHNV and YYDKDF (reference sequence). V lost 0 bases, J lost 5 bases, and 7 bases stayed unmatched. The length of the CDR3 is 16 residues. The CDR3 nucleotides are TGTGCCACCAGCAGAGATGAGACAGGGGTCCGAGATACGCAGTATTTT. This translates into CATSRDETGVRDTQYF.